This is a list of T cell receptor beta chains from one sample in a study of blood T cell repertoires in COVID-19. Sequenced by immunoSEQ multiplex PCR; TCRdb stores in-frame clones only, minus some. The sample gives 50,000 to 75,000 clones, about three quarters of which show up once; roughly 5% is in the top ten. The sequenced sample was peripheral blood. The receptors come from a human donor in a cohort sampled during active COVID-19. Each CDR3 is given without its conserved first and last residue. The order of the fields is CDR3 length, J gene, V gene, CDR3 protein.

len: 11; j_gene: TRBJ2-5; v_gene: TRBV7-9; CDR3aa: ASSRDYQETQY
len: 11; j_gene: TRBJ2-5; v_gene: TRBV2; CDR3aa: ASSRQGKETQY
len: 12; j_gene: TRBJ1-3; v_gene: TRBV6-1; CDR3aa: ASSEGSSGNTIY
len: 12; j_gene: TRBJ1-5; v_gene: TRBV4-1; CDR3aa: ASSQDARDQPQH
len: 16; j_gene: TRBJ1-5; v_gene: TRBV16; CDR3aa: ASSLRPQGAGSNQPQH
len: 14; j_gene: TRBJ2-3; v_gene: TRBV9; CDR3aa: ASSERGGGALETQY
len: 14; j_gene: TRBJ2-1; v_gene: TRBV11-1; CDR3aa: ASSLSAGVVAGEQF
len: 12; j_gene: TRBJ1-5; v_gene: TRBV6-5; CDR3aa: ASSSRGGNQPQH
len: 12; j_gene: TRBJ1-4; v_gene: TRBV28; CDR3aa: ASSFGGRTEKLF
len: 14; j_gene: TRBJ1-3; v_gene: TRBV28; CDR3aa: ASSRTGVSVGNTIY
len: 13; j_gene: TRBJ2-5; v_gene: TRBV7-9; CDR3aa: ASSSQTGVGETQY
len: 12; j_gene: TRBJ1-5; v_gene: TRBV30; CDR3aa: AWSSGGIGQPQH
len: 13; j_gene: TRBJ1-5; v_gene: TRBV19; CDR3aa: ASSTGDRVNQPQH
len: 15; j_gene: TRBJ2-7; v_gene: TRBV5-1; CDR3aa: ASSWAIGPGITYEQY
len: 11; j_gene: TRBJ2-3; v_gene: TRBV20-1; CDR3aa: SASRLADGTQY
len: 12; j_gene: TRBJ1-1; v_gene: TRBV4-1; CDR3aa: ASSFTPGDTEAF
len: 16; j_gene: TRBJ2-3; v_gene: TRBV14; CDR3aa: ASSQDRGVQRITDTQY
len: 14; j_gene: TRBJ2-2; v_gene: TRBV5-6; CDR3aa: ASSLVLAGGPGELF
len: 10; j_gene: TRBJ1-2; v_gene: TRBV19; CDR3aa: ATGTGGPGYT
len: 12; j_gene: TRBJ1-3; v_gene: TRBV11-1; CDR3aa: ASSLTNSGNTIY
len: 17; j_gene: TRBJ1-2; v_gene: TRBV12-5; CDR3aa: ASGPDPQGATITNYGYT
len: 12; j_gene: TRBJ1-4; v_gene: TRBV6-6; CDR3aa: ASSYDRGGEKLF
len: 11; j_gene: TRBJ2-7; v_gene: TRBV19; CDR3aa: ASKESGNNEQY
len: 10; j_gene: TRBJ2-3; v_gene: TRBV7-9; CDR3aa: ASTRLTDTQY
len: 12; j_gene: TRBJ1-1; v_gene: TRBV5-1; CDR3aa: AGRTGEPNTEAF
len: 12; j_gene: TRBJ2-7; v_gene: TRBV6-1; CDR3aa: ASSEGRLTYEQY
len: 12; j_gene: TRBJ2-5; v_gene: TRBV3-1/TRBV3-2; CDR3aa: ASSQEKLRETQY
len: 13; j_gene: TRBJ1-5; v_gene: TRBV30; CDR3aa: AWSRLSGGIQPQH
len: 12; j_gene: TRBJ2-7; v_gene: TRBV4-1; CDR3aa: ASSQEAQAYEQY
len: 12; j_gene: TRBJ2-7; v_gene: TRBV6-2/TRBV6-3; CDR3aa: ASSQRLTGAEQY
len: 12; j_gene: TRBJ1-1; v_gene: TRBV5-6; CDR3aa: ASSLVAGGGEAF
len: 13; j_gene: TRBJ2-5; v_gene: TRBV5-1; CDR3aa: ASSHTGGQGETQY
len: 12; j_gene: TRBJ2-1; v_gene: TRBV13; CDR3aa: ASENRGTGGEQF
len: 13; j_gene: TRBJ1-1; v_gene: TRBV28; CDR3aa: ASRVAGGKNTEAF
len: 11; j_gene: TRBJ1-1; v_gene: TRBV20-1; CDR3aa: SASWGVKSEAF
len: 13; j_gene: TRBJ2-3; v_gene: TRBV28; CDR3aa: ASSDARGNTDTQY
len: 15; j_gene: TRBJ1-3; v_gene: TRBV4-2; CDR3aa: ASSHPLGANSGNTIY
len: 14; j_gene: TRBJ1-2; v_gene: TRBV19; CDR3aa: ASSGLRTGDYYGYT
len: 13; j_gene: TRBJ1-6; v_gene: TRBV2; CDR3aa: ASSGIGQEHSPLH
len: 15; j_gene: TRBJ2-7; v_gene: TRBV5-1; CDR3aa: ASTPTLGGARGEEQY
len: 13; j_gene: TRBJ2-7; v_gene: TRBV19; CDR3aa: ASSIDLGLADEQY
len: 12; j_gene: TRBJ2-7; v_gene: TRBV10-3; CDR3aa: AISADRGIYEQY
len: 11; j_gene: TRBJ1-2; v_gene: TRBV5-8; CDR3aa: ASSLVAGRGYT
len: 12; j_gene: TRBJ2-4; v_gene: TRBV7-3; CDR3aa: ASSFGGSKNIQY
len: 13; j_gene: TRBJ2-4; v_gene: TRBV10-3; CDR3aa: AISQGGGDKNIQY
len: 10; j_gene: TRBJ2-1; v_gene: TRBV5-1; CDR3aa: ASNGGINEQF
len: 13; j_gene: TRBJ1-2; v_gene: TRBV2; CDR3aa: ASRVTRGNNYGYT
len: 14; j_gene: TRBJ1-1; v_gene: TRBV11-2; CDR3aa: ASRRQGAGVNTEAF
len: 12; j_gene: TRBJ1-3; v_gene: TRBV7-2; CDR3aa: ASSLYGSGNTIY
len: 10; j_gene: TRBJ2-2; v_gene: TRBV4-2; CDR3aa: ASSQATGELF
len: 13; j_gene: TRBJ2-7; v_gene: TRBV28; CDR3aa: ASSQTSGESYEQY
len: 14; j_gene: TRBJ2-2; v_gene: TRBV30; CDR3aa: AWRKQGALNTGELF
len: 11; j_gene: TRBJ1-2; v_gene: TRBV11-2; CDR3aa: ASSTGGRGGYT
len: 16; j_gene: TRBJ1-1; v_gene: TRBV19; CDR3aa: ASSIDPRDSWVNTEAF
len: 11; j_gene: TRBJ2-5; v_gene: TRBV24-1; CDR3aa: ATGRTGQETQY
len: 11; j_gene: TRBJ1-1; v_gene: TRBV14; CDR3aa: ASSLQQNTEAF